This TCR beta chain appears in the sequencing data of a study of identical twins. Study conclusions and caveats: The abundant beta clonotypes from cord blood had fewer insertions, and memory repertoires had none of this.

Regarding this clonotype: Antigen unknown.

Germline values: CDR1 SGDLS, CDR2 YYNGEE. This CDR3 has 15 residues. V dropped 0 bases and J dropped 9 bases, with 13 bases sitting between them. TCRdb re-analysed the 5' RACE reads in MiXCR, keeping a single row per CDR3 protein. The repertoire holds some 1,600,000 distinct CDR3 sequences, with less than 40% as singletons. The TCR originated in a newborn girl in good health. The chain joins TRBV9 to TRBJ1-6, with D hard to call. The sequenced sample consisted of cord blood. The CDR3 DNA reads TGTGCCAGCAGCGTAGCAGGTATGAGTGGTTCACCCCTCCACTTT. It specifies CASSVAGMSGSPLHF.